This T cell receptor (beta chain) appears in the sequencing data of a study of shared clonotypes between healthy human individuals. In the original analysis: With immunoSEQ giving junction-only sequences and no quality scores, filtering differed. Some clones are missing from TCRdb's copy, which holds only in-frame ones; the method was immunoSEQ multiplex PCR. V, J and clone size are those of that table, while D and trimming were read from the DNA. The table lists under 2,000,000 clones, 85% to 95% of them singletons. Study-wide results and limits: Only blood samples were collected, and tissue repertoires likely differ. Rarefaction gave evidence that sorted-subset sequencing remained incomplete despite large depth. Represented diversity (both genetic and exposure-history) was limited by the small number of donors.

Naivety among CD8 cells was defined by CD45RO negativity and positive CCR7 selection, thereby excluding terminally differentiated effector memory CD45RA+ cells. The V and J ends lost 3 bases and 3 bases, in that order; junction bases with no gene match: 4. The germline gives CDR1 SGHVS, CDR2 FQNEAQ. The length of the CDR3 is 15 residues. A note on this clone: Its antigen is unknown.

Sequenced sample: naive CD8+ T cells sorted from blood. V and J are TRBV7-8 and TRBJ2-1, with TRBD2 identical over 8 bases. The TCR was taken from a young man in good health. The CDR3 protein is CASSFGRASYNEQFF. The CDR3 DNA follows: TGTGCCAGCAGCTTCGGGAGGGCCAGCTACAATGAGCAGTTCTTC.